These 3 T cell receptor beta chains share one sample of origin, sequenced in a study of control samples from healthy donors and cancer patients. The table came from immunoSEQ multiplex PCR; TCRdb's copy has only in-frame clones and leaves some out. The sample lists 90,000 to 130,000 clones, approximately 82% occurring once. The sample comprised blood. These receptors originate from a man younger than 35 in good health.

V usage is TRBV9 and J usage is TRBJ2-5; the D is unclear. Germline V gives CDR1 SGDLS, CDR2 YYNGEE. V lost 3 bases, J lost 1 base, and 7 bases lay in between. CDR3 size: 13 residues. CDR3: CASSDSPQETQYF. CDR3 nucleotide sequence: TGTGCCAGCAGCGATAGCCCCCAAGAGACCCAGTACTTC.

This clone was observed once. The V call is TRBV7-2, the J call TRBJ1-6; D is unclear. V lost 1 base, J lost 14 bases, and 9 bases lay in between. The germline V gene has CDR1 SGHTA and CDR2 FQGNSA. The CDR3 totals 12 residues. The CDR3 nucleotides are TGTGCCAGCAGCTTAGACGCCGGTACCCTCCACTTT. It yields the protein CASSLDAGTLHF.

The CDR3 spells CASSDREHSGNTIYF. The DNA for the CDR3 is TGTGCCAGCAGTGACCGGGAGCACTCTGGAAACACCATATATTTT. The chain uses TRBV6-6 and TRBJ1-3; no definite D call. The CDR3 totals 15 residues. Germline lookup yields CDR1 MNHNY and CDR2 SVGAGI (reference sequence). V shed 5 bases and J shed 0 bases, with 11 bases lying between them.